This T cell receptor beta chain emerged from a study of OX40 agonist ivuxolimab in advanced cancers. For the wider study: The costimulatory receptor OX40 (CD134) was targeted by ivuxolimab, a fully human IgG2 agonistic monoclonal antibody. The paper reports the monotherapy dose-escalation portion (N of about 51 patients) of the phase I ivuxolimab trial. Peripheral TCRbeta sequencing was intended to test whether TCR sequence diversity was altered and clonal T-cell expansion was caused by ivuxolimab. Prior anti-PD-1, anti-PD-L1 or anti-CTLA-4 therapy was permitted, and 40% of dose-escalation patients had received checkpoint inhibitors. Of the 52 patients in dose escalation, approximately 20 had hepatocellular carcinoma, some 15 had melanoma, 9 had renal cell carcinoma and 9 had head and neck cancer. The dose-escalation cohort was 82.7% male with a mean age of about 58 years, ranging from roughly 20 to 80. Partial responses were achieved by three dose-escalation patients, of whom one had hepatocellular carcinoma and two had cutaneous melanoma. Intravenous ivuxolimab was administered to patients every 2 weeks at six dose levels: 0.01, 0.1, 0.3, 1.5, 3 and 10 mg/kg. Overall results and qualifications from the work: At doses of 0.1 to 3.0 mg/kg, clonal expansion of both CD4+ and CD8+ T cells in blood was seen between baseline and week 6. Partial responders in the 0.1-3.0 mg/kg groups had among the lowest normalized peripheral clonal expansion, especially among CD8+ T cells. After ivuxolimab, CD8+ T cells had more expanded clones than CD4+ T cells on average. The antigen specificity of the peripheral T cells that underwent clonal expansion was not determined. Low levels of normalized T-cell clonal expansion were also seen in some nonresponding patients.

As for this clone: There is no known antigen for this receptor. Base quality data are lacking; no much larger clone is found one base away.

CDR1 and CDR2 are drawn from the germline V gene: LGHNT, FRNRAP. Trimming at the junction amounts to 8 bases on V and 4 bases on J, and the germline ends lie 15 bases apart. Taken from cysteine to phenylalanine, the CDR3 has 14 residues. This entry keeps only the CDR3 DNA: 42 bases, framed from base 1. Patients with autoimmune disease history or receiving systemic immunosuppression were excluded from the trial. In every dose cohort, peripheral blood was drawn for TCR sequencing at baseline, cycle 4 day 1, and cycle 7 day 1. The samples were taken from a phase I, first-in-human, multicenter, open-label dose-escalation trial of ivuxolimab. The trial enrolled adults with locally advanced or metastatic head and neck squamous cell, hepatocellular, melanoma or renal cell carcinoma. Before TCR sequencing, CD4+ and CD8+ T cells were separately sorted from peripheral blood. To sequence the TCRbeta CDR3 region, genomic DNA was isolated from the sorted cells. The immunoSEQ Assay was used to sequence the TCRbeta CDR3 regions. Drawn from immuneACCESS, this table holds only the in-frame rearrangements with V and J called that TCRdb kept. Clones are partly lost; checked studies trace under half to an unresolved V gene and leave the rest unexplained. In all, the sample holds tens of thousands of clones, and around 93% of those were seen once. The biggest ten clones account for over 10% of the sample.

Recombination linked TRBV12-5 to TRBJ2-1; the D gene is perhaps TRBD1 or TRBD2, each of them matching over 6 bases. The sequencing used CD4+ or CD8+ T cells sorted from blood, collected in a trial of the OX40 agonist ivuxolimab. The sequence was obtained from an adult with an advanced solid tumor such as melanoma, head and neck, liver or kidney cancer. The encoded CDR3 is CASRGTPAYNEQFF. The DNA sequence reads TGTGCTAGTAGGGGGACTCCCGCTTACAATGAGCAGTTCTTC.